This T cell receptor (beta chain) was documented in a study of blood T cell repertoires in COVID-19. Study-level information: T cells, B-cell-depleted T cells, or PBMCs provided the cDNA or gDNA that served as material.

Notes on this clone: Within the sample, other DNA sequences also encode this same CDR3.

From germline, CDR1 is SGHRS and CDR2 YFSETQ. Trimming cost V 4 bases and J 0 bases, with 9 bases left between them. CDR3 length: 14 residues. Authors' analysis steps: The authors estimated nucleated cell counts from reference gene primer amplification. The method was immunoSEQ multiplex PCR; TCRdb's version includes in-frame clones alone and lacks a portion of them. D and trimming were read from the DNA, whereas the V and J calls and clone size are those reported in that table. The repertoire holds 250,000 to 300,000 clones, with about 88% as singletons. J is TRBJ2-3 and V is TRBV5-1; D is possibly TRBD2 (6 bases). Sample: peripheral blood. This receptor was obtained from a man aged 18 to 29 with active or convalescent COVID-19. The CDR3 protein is CASSPGGSTDTQYF. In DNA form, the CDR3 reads TGCGCCAGCAGCCCCGGGGGTAGCACAGATACGCAGTATTTT.